This T cell receptor beta chain emerged from a study of blood T cell repertoires in COVID-19. With respect to this clone: Other DNA sequences within the sample encode an identical CDR3.

Seattle's cohort entered during active infection and was followed longitudinally. V was pared by 2 bases and J by 2 bases, with 7 bases between. Looked up from germline, CDR1 is MNHEY and CDR2 is SMNVEV (reference sequence). The CDR3 extends over 13 amino acids. Some clones are missing from TCRdb's copy, which holds only in-frame ones; the method was immunoSEQ multiplex PCR. The data show about 250,000 clones, around 90% seen once. The sequence was obtained from a man aged 30 to 39 with COVID-19, enrolled during active disease. The chain carries TRBV27 and TRBJ2-7; tentatively, D is TRBD1 (6 bases). Sequenced: peripheral blood. As DNA, the CDR3 is TGTGCCAGCAGTTTAGGACAGACCTACGAGCAGTACTTC. Its translation: CASSLGQTYEQYF.